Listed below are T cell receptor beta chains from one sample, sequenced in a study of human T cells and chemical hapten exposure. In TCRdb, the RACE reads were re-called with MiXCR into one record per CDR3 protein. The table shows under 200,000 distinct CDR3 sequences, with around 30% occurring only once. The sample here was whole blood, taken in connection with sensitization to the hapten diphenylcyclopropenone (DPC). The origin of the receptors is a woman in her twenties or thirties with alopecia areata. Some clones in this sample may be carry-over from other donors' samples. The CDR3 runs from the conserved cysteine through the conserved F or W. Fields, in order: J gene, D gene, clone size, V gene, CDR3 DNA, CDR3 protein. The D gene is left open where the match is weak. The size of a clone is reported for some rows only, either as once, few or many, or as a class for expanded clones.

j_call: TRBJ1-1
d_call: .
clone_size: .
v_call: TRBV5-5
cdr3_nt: TGTGCCAGCAGCTTGGCGGCCGGAAGAGGCACTGAAGCTTTCTTT
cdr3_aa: CASSLAAGRGTEAFF

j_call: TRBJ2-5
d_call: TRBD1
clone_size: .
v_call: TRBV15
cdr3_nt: TGTGCCACCAGCAGAATGACAGGGATCGAAGAGACCCAGTACTTC
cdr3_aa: CATSRMTGIEETQYF

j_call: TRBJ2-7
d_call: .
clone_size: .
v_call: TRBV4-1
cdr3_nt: TGCGCCAGCAGTCAACTCGGGGACTACGAGCAGTACTTC
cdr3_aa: CASSQLGDYEQYF

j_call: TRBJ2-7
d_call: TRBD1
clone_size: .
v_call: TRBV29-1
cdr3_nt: TGCAGCGTTGTTTTGGACAGGGGTTACGAGCAGTACTTC
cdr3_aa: CSVVLDRGYEQYF

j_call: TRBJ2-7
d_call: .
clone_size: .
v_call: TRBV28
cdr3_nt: TGTGCCAGCAGTTTCGGGTACCACGAGCAGTACTTC
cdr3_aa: CASSFGYHEQYF

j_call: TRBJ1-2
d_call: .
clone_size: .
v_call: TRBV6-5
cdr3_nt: TGTGCCAGCAGTTACTATCGAGGGACGGGAGGCTATGGCTACACCTTC
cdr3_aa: CASSYYRGTGGYGYTF

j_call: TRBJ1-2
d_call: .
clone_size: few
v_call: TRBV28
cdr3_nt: TGTGCCAGCAGTACCGGGAGTGGCTACACCTTC
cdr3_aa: CASSTGSGYTF

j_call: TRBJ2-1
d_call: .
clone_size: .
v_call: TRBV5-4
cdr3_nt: TGTGCCAGCAGCTTGGCCAAGAGCTCCTACAATGAGCAGTTCTTC
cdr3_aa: CASSLAKSSYNEQFF

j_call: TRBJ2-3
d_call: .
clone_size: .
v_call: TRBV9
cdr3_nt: TGTGCCAGCAGCGTAGGGCCCACAGGAGAGCCGTATTTT
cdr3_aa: CASSVGPTGEPYF

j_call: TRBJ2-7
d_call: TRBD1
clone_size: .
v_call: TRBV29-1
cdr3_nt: TGCAGCGTTGAAGATTCTGGTGGGACAGACTCCTACGAGCAGTACTTC
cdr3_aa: CSVEDSGGTDSYEQYF

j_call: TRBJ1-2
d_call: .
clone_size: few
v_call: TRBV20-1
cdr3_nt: TGCAGTGCTCGTCGGAACGGCTATGGCTACACCTTC
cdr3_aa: CSARRNGYGYTF

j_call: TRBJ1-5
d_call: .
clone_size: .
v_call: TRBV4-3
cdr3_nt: TGCGCCAGCAGCCAAGATATGGATCAGCCCCAGCATTTT
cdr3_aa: CASSQDMDQPQHF

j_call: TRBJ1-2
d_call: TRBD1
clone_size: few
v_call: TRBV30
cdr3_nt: TGTGCCTGGAGTGTACCGGGACAGGGGGTTGGCTACACCTTC
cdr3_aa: CAWSVPGQGVGYTF

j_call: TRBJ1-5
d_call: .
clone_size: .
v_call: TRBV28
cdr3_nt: TGTGCCAGCAGTTTAGGGGCAGGGGTCGGGCAGCCCCAGCATTTT
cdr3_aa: CASSLGAGVGQPQHF

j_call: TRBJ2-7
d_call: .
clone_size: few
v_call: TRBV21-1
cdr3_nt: TGTGCCAGCAAGGGCCAGGGATGGTCCTACGAGCAGTACTTC
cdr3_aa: CASKGQGWSYEQYF

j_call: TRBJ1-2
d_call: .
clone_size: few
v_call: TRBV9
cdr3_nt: TGTGCCAGCAGCGTAGGTTTAGGGTTAGATGGCTACACCTTC
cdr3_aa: CASSVGLGLDGYTF

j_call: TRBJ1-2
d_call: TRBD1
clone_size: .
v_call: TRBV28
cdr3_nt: TGTGCCAGCGGGACAGGGGATTTCTATGGCTACACCTTC
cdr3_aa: CASGTGDFYGYTF

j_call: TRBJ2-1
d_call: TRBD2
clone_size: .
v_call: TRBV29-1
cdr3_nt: TGCAGCGTTGAAGATCCGGCTAGCGGGAATGTCAATGAGCAGTTCTTC
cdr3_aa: CSVEDPASGNVNEQFF

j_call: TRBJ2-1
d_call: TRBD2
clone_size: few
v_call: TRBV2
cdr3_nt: TGTGCCTGCACCCTTACTAGCGGGAGTGAGAATGAGCAGTTCTTC
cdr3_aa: CACTLTSGSENEQFF

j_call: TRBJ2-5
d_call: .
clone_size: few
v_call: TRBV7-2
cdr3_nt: TGTGCCAGCAGCTACGGAACTACCAAAGAGACCCAGTACTTC
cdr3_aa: CASSYGTTKETQYF

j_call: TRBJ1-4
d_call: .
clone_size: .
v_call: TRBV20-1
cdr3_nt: TGCAGTGCTAGAGGCGTGACGGGGACTAATGAAAAACTGTTTTTT
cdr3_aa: CSARGVTGTNEKLFF

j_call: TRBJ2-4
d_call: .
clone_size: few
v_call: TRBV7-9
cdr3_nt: TGTGCCAGCACCCTAGGCAGCGGGCCCTTGGGGAACATTCAGTACTTC
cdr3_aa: CASTLGSGPLGNIQYF

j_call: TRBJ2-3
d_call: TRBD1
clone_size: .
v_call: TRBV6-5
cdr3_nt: TGTCCCAGCAGTTCCGGGACAGGGTTCCTTCAGGATACGCAGTATTTT
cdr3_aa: CPSSSGTGFLQDTQYF

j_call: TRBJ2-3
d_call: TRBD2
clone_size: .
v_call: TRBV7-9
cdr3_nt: TGTGCCAGCAGTTCCCTAGCGGGAGGGCTCGCAGATACGCAGTATTTT
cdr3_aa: CASSSLAGGLADTQYF

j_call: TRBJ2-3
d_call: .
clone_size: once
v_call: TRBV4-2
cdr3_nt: TGTGCCAGCAGCCAAGGAGGGCTAGGCACAGATACGCAGTATTTT
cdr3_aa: CASSQGGLGTDTQYF

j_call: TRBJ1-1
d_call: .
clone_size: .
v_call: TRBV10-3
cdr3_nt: TGTGCCATCAGTGAGTCAAGGGGGGGGGGCACTGAAGCTTTCTTT
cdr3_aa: CAISESRGGGTEAFF

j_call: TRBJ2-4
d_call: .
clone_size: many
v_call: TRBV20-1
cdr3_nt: TGCAGTGCTCGACTGCTCCCGGTTCAGTACTTC
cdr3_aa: CSARLLPVQYF

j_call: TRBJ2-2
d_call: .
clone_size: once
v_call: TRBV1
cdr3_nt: TGCACCAGCAGCCAAGATTCCGGGGGGGCGCGCACCGGGGAGCTGTTTTTT
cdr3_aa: CTSSQDSGGARTGELFF

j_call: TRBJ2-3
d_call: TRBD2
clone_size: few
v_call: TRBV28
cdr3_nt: TGTGCCAGCAGTTTACTAGCGGGAGCTTATGCAGATACGCAGTATTTT
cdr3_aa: CASSLLAGAYADTQYF

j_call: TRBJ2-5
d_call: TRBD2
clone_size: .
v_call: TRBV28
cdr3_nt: TGTGCCAGCAGTTTGCCCGCTAGCGGCTACCAAGAGACCCAGTACTTC
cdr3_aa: CASSLPASGYQETQYF

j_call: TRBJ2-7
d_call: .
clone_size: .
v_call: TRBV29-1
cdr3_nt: TGCAGCGTTGGAGAGGGTTCCTACGAGCAGTACTTC
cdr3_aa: CSVGEGSYEQYF

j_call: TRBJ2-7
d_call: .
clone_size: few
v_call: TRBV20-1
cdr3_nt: TGCAGTGCTAGAGATCCTAGGGGGGGGTACGAGCAGTACTTC
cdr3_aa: CSARDPRGGYEQYF

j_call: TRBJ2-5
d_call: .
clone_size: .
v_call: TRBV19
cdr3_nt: TGTGCCAGTAGACGGGCACAGGGAGAGACCCAGTACTTC
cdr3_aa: CASRRAQGETQYF

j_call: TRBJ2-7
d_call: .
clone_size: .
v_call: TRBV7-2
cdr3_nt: TGTGCCAGCAGCGCTACCGCCTACGAGCAGTACTTC
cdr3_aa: CASSATAYEQYF

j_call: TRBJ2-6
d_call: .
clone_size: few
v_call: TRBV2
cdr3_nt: TGTGCCACCAAAGAAAACGCCGCTGGGGCCAACGTCCTGACTTTC
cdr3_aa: CATKENAAGANVLTF

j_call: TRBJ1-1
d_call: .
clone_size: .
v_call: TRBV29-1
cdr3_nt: TGCAGCGTTCCTGAACCGAACACTGAAGCTTTCTTT
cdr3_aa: CSVPEPNTEAFF

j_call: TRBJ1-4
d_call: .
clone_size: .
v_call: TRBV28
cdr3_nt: TGTGCCAGCACCGAAGTAGGGGCTGGGGAAAAACTGTTTTTT
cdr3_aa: CASTEVGAGEKLFF

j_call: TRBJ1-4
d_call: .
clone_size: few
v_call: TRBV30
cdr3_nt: TGTGCCTGGAGTCTGAAACAGTCTAATGAAAAACTGTTTTTT
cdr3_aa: CAWSLKQSNEKLFF

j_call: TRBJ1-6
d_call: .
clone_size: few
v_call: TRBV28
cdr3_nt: TGTGCCAGCAGTTTTGACCTTAATTCACCCCTCCACTTT
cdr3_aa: CASSFDLNSPLHF

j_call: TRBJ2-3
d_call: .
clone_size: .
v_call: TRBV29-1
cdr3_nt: TGCAGCTTCAGGTGGACAGATACGCAGTATTTT
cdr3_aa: CSFRWTDTQYF